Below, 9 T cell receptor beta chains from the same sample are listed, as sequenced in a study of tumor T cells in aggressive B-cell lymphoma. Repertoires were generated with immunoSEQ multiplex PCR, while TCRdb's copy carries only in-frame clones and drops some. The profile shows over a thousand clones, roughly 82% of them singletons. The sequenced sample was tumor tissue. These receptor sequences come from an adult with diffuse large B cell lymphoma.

CDR3 coding DNA: TGTGCCAGCAGCTTGGCAGGGGGAATCGCTTACGAGCAGTACTTC. Protein: CASSLAGGIAYEQYF. The chain joins TRBV5-4 to TRBJ2-7; TRBD1 matches at 7 bases. Losses at the gene ends were 0 bases for V and 4 bases for J; bases not matched to a gene: 7. This CDR3 spans 15 amino acids. Germline V gene lookup returns CDR1 SGHNT and CDR2 YYREEE (reference sequence).

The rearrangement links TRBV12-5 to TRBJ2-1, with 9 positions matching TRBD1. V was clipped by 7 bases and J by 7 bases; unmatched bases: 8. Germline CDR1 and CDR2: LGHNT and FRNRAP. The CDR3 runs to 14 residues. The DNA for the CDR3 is TGTGCTAGTGTCGCGGGACAGGGCTATAATGAGCAGTTCTTC. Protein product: CASVAGQGYNEQFF. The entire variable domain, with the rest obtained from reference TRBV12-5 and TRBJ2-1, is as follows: DARVTQTPRHKVTEMGQEVTMRCQPILGHNTVFWYRQTMMQGLELLAYFRNRAPLDDSGMPKDRFSAEMPDATLATLKIQPSEPRDSAVYFCASVAGQGYNEQFFGPGTRLTVL.

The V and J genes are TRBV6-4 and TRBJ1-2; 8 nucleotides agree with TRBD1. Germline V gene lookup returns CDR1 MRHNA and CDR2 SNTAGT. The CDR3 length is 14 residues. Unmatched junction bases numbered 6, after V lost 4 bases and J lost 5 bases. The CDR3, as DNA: TGTGCCAGCAGTGCGACAGGGGCTGGGTATGGCTACACCTTC. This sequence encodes CASSATGAGYGYTF.

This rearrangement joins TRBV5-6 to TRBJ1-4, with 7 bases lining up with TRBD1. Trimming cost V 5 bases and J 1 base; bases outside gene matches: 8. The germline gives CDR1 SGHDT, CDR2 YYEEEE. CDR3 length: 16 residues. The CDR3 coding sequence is TGTGCCAGCAGTCGCACAGGGGTTGGAACTAATGAAAAACTGTTTTTT. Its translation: CASSRTGVGTNEKLFF. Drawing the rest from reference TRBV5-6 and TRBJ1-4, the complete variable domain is DAGVTQSPTHLIKTRGQQVTLRCSPKSGHDTVSWYQQALGQGPQFIFQYYEEEERQRGNFPDRFSGHQFPNYSSELNVNALLLGDSALYLCASSRTGVGTNEKLFFGSGTQLSVL.

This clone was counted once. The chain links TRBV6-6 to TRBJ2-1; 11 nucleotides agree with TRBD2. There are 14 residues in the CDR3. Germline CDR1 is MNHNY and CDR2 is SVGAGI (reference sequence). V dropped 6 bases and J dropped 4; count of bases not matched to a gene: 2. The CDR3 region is CASRLAGAYNEQFF. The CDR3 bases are TGTGCCAGCAGACTAGCGGGAGCATACAATGAGCAGTTCTTC.

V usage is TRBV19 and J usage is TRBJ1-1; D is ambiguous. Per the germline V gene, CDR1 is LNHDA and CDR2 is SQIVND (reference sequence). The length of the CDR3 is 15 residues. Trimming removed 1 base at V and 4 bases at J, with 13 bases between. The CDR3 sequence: CASSIGSEPSTEAFF. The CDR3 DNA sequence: TGTGCCAGTAGTATAGGGAGCGAGCCGAGCACTGAAGCTTTCTTT.

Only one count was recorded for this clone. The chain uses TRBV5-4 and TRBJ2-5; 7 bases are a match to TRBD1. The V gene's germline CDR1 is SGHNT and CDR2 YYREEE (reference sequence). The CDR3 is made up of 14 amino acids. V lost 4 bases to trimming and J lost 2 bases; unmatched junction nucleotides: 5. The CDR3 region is CASSRPGQQETQYF. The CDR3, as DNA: TGTGCCAGCAGCCGACCGGGACAGCAAGAGACCCAGTACTTC.

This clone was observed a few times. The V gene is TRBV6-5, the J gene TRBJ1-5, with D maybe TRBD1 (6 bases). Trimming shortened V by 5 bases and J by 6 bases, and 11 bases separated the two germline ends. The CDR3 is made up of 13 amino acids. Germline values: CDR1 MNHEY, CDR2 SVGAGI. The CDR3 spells CASSLQGPQPQHF. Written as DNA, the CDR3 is TGTGCCAGCAGTCTACAGGGCCCTCAGCCCCAGCATTTT.

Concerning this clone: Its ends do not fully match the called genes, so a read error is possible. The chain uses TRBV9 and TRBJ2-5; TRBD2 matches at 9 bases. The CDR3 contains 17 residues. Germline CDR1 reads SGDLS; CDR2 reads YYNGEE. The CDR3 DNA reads TGTGCCAGCAGCGTAGGGGTCATTGGCGGGGGGGTGGAGACCCAGCACTTC. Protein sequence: CASSVGVIGGGVETQHF.